Listed here is a single T cell receptor beta chain. The sample originates from a study of T cell responses to AZD1222 COVID-19 vaccine. Method: immunoSEQ multiplex PCR; TCRdb's copy keeps in-frame clones and lacks some. Of over 110,000 clones listed, roughly nine tenths are singletons. V lost 7 bases to trimming and J lost 8 bases, with 21 bases between them. The germline CDR1 and CDR2 sequences are SGHRS and YFSETQ. There are 15 residues in the CDR3. The source was peripheral blood, collected 28 days after the second AZD1222 dose. This chain uses TRBV5-1 with TRBJ2-2; a weak D match, TRBD2 (7 bases). The receptor comes from an adult who received the AZD1222 COVID-19 vaccine. The CDR3 spells CASYPTAGAEGELFF. CDR3 nucleotides: TGCGCCAGCTATCCCACGGCGGGGGCTGAAGGGGAGCTGTTTTTT.